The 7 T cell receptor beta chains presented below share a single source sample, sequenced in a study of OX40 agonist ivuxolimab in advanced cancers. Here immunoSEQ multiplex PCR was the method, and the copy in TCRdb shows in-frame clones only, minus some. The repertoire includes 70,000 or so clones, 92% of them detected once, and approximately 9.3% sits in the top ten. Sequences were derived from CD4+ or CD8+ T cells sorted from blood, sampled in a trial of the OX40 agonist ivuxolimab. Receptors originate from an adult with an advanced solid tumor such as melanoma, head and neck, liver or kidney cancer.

The CDR3 coding sequence is TGTGCCAGCAGCCCGAACGGGGGGGTTTACGAGCAGTACTTC. This sequence encodes CASSPNGGVYEQYF. The chain combines TRBV9 with TRBJ2-7; TRBD2 agrees at 8 bases. There are 14 residues in the CDR3. The junction had 7 bases not matched to a gene; V was cut back by 4 bases and J by 4 bases. The germline V gene has CDR1 SGDLS and CDR2 YYNGEE.

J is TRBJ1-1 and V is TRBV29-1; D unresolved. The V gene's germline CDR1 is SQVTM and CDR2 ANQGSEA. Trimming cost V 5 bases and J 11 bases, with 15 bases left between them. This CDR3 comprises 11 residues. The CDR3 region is CSVLHSIWAFF. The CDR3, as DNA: TGCAGCGTTCTCCATTCCATATGGGCTTTCTTT.

This chain's CDR3 is CASSLFGASNQPQHF. CDR3 nucleotides: TGTGCCAGCAGTTTATTCGGGGCCAGCAATCAGCCCCAGCATTTT. The V gene is TRBV27, the J gene TRBJ1-5; weak D call: TRBD1 (5 bases). V was trimmed by 1 base and J by 1 base, leaving 8 bases between them. Germline values: CDR1 MNHEY, CDR2 SMNVEV (reference sequence). CDR3 size: 15 residues.

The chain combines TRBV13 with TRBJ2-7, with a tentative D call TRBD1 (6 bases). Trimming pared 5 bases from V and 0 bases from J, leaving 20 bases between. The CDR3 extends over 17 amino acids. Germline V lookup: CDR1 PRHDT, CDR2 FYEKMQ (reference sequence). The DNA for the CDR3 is TGTGCCAGCAGCCCCAGGGGAGTCGACTTCACCTCCTACGAGCAGTACTTC. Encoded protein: CASSPRGVDFTSYEQYF.

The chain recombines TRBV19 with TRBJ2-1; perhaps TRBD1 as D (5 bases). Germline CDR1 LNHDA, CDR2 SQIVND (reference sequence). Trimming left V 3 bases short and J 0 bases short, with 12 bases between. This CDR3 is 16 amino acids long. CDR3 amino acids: CASSIMDTDSYNEQFF. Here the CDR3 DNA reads TGTGCCAGTAGTATTATGGACACTGACTCCTACAATGAGCAGTTCTTC.

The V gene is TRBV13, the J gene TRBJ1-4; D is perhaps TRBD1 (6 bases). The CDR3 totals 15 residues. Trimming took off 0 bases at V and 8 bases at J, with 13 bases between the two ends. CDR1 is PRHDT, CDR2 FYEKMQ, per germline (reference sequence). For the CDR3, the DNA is TGTGCCAGCAGCTTAGGCGGGGGGCTAGGGGAAAAACTGTTTTTT. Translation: CASSLGGGLGEKLFF.

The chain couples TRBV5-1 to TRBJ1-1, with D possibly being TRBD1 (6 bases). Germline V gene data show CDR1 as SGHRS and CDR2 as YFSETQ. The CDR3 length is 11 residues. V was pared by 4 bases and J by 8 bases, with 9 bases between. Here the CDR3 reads CASSQGQEAFF. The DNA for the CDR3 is TGCGCCAGCAGCCAAGGACAGGAAGCTTTCTTT.